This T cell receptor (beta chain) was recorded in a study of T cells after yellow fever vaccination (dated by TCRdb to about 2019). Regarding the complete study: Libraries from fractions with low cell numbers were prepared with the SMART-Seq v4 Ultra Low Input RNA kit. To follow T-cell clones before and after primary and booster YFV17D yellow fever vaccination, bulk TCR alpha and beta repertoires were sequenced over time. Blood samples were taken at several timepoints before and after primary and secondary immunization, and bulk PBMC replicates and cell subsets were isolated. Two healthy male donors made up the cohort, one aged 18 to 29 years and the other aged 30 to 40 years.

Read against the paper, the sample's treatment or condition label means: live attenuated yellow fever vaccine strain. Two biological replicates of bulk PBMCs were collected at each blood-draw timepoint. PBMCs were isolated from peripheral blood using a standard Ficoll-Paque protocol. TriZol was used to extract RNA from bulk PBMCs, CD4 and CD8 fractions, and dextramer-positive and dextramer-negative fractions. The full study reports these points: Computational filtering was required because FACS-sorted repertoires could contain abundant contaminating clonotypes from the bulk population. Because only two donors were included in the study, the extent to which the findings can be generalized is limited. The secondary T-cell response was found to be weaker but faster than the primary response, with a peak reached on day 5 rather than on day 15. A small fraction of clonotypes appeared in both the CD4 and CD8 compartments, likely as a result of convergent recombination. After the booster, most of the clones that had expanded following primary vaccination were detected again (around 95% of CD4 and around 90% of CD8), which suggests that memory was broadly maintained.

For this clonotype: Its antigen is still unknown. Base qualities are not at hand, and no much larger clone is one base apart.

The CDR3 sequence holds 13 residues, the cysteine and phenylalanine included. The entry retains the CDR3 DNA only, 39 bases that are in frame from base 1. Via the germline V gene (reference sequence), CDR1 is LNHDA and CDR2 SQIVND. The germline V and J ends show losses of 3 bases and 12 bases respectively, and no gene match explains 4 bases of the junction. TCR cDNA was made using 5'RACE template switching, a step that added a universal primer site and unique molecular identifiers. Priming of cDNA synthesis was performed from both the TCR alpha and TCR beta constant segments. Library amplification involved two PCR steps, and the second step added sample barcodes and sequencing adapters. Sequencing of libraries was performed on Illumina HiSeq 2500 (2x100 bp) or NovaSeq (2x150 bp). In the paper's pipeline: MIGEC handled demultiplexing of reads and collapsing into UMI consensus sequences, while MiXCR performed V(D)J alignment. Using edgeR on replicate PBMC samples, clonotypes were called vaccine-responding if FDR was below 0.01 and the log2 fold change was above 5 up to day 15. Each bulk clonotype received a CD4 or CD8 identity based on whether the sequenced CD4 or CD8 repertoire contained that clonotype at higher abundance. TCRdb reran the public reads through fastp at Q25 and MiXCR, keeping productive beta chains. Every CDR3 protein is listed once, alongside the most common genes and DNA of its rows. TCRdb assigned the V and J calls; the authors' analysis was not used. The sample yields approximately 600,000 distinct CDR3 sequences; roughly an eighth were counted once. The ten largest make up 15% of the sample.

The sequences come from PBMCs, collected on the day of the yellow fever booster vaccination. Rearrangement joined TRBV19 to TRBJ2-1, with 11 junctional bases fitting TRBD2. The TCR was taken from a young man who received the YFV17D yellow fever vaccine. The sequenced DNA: TGTGCCAGTAGTATCCTTAGCGGGAGGGGGCAGTTCTTC. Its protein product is CASSILSGRGQFF.